This TCR beta chain originates from a study of cytomegalovirus exposure and HLA in healthy donors. Per the germline V gene, CDR1 is PRHDT and CDR2 is FYEKMQ (reference sequence). The V end lost 1 base, the J end lost 1 base, and 14 bases lay between the germline ends. The CDR3 has 18 amino acids. This PCR relied on a set of 60 Vbeta primers and 13 Jbeta primers. Per the original data handling: In a later analysis, 8.5 million to 14 million of about 80 million unique beta chains occurred in at least two donors. Sequenced by immunoSEQ multiplex PCR; TCRdb stores in-frame clones only, minus some. V and J calls and clone size are copied from that table; D and trimming were computed from the DNA. Of 90,000 or so clones in the sample, roughly 82% are singletons; the top ten hold roughly 3.5%.

V usage is TRBV13 and J usage is TRBJ2-6; D gene unclear. Input material: PBMCs. The receptor's source is a man younger than 40 in good health and CMV-seropositive. DNA for the CDR3: TGTGCCAGCAGCTTAGAGATAGGTGGAGCGTCTGGGGCCAACGTCCTGACTTTC. Amino acid sequence: CASSLEIGGASGANVLTF.